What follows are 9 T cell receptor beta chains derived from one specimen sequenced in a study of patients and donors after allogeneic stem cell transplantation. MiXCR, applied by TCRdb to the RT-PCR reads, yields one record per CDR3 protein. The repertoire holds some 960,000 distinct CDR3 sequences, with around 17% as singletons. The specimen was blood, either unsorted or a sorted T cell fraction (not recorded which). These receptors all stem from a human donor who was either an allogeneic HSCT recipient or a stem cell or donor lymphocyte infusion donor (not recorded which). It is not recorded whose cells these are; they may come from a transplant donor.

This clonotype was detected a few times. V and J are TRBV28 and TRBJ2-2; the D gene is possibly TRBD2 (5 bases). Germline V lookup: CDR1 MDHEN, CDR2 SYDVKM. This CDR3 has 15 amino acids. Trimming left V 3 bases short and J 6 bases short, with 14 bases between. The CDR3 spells CASSFIGRVAGELFF. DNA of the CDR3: TGTGCCAGCAGTTTCATCGGGCGGGTCGCCGGGGAGCTGTTTTTT.

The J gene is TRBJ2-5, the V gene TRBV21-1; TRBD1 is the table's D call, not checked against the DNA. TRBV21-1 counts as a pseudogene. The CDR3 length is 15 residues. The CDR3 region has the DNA TGTGCCAGCAGCACTCAGGCCCGGGAGCAAGAGACCCAGTACTTC. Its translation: CASSTQAREQETQYF.

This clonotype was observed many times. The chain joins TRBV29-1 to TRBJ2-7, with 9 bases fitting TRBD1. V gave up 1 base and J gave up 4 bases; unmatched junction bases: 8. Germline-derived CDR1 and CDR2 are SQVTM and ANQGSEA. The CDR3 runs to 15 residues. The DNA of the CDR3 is TGCAGCGTTGAAGGGCGGAGACAGGGGGGATACGAGCAGTACTTC. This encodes CSVEGRRQGGYEQYF.

CDR3: CSARGPDYQNEQYF. DNA for the CDR3: TGCAGTGCTAGGGGACCAGACTACCAAAACGAGCAGTACTTC. J is TRBJ2-7 and V is TRBV20-1; D could derive from TRBD1 or TRBD2 (5 bases each). Germline V gives CDR1 DFQATT, CDR2 SNEGSKA (reference sequence). The CDR3 length is 14 residues. Trimming took off 3 bases at V and 5 bases at J, with 17 bases between the two ends.

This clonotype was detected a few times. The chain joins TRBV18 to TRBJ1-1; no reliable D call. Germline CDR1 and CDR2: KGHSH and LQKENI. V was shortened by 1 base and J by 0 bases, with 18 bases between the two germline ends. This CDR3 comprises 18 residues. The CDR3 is CASSPLRDATPVNTEAFF. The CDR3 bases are TGTGCCAGCTCACCACTCAGAGATGCGACACCTGTGAACACTGAAGCTTTCTTT.

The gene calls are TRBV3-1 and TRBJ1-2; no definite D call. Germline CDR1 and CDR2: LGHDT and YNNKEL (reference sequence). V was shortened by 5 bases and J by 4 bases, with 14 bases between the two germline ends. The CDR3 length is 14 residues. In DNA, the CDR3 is TGTGCCAGCAGCAAGACCTTCGACGGCTATGGCTACACCTTC. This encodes CASSKTFDGYGYTF.

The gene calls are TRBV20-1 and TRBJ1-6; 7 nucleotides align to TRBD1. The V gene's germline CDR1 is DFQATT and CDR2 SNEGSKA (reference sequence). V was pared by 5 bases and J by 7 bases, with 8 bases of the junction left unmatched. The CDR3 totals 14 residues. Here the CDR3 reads CSAPRTGKNSPLHF. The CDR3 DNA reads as TGCAGTGCTCCGCGGACAGGAAAAAATTCACCCCTCCACTTT.

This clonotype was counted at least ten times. CDR3 residues: CASSLRDTNQPQHF. In DNA form, the CDR3 reads TGTGCCAGCAGCCTCCGGGACACAAATCAGCCCCAGCATTTT. This sequence joins TRBV12-3 or TRBV12-4 and TRBJ1-5, with D perhaps TRBD1 (6 bases). The CDR3 is 14 residues long. V was shortened by 6 bases and J by 4 bases, with 13 bases between the two germline ends.

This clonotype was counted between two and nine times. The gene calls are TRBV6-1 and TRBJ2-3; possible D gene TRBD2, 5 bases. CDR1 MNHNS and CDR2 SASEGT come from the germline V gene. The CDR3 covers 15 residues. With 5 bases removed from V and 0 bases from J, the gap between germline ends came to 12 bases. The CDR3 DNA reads TGTGCCAGCAGTCCCCCTGAGGGTAGCACAGATACGCAGTATTTT. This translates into CASSPPEGSTDTQYF.